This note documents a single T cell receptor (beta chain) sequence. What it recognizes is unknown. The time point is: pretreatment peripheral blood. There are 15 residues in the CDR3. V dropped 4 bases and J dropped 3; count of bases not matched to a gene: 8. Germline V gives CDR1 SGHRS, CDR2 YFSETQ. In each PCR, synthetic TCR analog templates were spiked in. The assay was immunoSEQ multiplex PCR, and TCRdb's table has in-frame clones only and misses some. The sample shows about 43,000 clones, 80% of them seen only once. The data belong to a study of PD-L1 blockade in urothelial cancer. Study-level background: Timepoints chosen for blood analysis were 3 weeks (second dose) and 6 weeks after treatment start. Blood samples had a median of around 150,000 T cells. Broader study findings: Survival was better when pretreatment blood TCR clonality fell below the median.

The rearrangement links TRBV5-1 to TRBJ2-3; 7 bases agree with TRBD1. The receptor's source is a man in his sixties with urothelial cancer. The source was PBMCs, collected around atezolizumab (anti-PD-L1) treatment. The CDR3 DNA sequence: TGCGCCAGCAGCACTCCGGGACAGAAGACAGATACGCAGTATTTT. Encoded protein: CASSTPGQKTDTQYF.